This TCR beta chain came from a study of preoperative IRX-2 immunotherapy in early breast cancer. The length of the CDR3 is 13 residues. Germline loops: CDR1 SQVTM, CDR2 ANQGSEA. Between the trimmed V and J ends, which lost 5 bases and 3 bases, there was a span of 13 bases. TCRdb's copy holds only in-frame clones and misses some; the assay was immunoSEQ multiplex PCR. The table lists around 57,000 clones, approximately 95% of them singletons. Documented treatment: preoperative locoregional IRX-2 cytokine immunotherapy. Samples came from a phase Ib trial of preoperative locoregional IRX-2 cytokine immunotherapy.

V usage is TRBV29-1 and J usage is TRBJ1-2; D gene unclear. This specimen was collected from a patient treated with IRX-2 immunotherapy. The receptor was isolated from a human donor with breast cancer. The CDR3, as DNA: TGCAGCGTTTTCGGCCTGCGTGACTATGGCTACACCTTC. Translated, it gives CSVFGLRDYGYTF.